The 10 T cell receptor beta chains below all came from one sample that was sequenced in a study of T-cell reconstitution after alpha-beta-depleted transplantation in children. Preparation of the TCRbeta library was carried out with unique molecular identifiers. TCRdb reprocessed the PCR reads via MiXCR and lists one record per CDR3 protein. The sample lists 350,000 to 450,000 distinct CDR3 sequences, around 20% occurring once. The input for sequencing was PBMCs from the stem cell graft donor, taken from the stem cell graft. These receptors came from a human donor who donated a stem cell graft to a child with acute myeloid leukemia.

The gene calls are TRBV5-1 and TRBJ1-1; TRBD1 matches 7 bases. The V segment lost 2 bases and the J segment 5 bases; nucleotides outside the gene matches: 9. Germline lookup yields CDR1 SGHRS and CDR2 YFSETQ. The CDR3 contains 15 residues. The CDR3 DNA follows: TGCGCCAGCAGCTTAAGATCGACAGGGCAAACTGAAGCTTTCTTT. It encodes CASSLRSTGQTEAFF.

This clonotype was recorded many times. The chain couples TRBV6-5 to TRBJ1-1; D may be TRBD1 (6 bases). CDR1 and CDR2 from the germline V gene are MNHEY and SVGAGI. Deletions cut 2 bases from V and 8 bases from J, with 12 bases between. This CDR3 is built from 13 residues. The CDR3 coding sequence is TGTGCCAGCAGTTACGATCCCGGGACAGAAGCTTTCTTT. Its protein product is CASSYDPGTEAFF.

This clonotype was observed a handful of times. DNA of the CDR3: TGTGCCAGCAGCCGGACCGGCGGGGCCAGCACCTACGAGCAGTACTTC. This translates into CASSRTGGASTYEQYF. The chain uses TRBV4-2 and TRBJ2-7, with D possibly being TRBD2 (6 bases). Germline loops: CDR1 LGHNA, CDR2 YNFKEQ. This CDR3 contains 16 residues. Trimming pared 4 bases from V and 2 bases from J, leaving 18 bases between.

This clonotype has only a few counts. J is TRBJ2-5 and V is TRBV12-3 or TRBV12-4; D remains ambiguous. CDR3 size: 12 residues. Trimming pared 6 bases from V and 4 bases from J, leaving 9 bases between. The CDR3 bases are TGTGCCAGCAGGTCGAAGGGAGAGACCCAGTACTTC. It specifies CASRSKGETQYF.

This sequence joins TRBV6-1 and TRBJ1-5, with D unclear. The CDR3 is 16 residues long. The V gene's germline CDR1 is MNHNS and CDR2 SASEGT. Trimming took off 6 bases at V and 3 bases at J, with 18 bases between the two ends. The CDR3 DNA reads as TGTGCCAGCAGGGCATCCCGGGCGGCAGTCAATCAGCCCCAGCATTTT. It codes for CASRASRAAVNQPQHF.

This clonotype was seen more than once but under ten times. Here the CDR3 DNA reads TGCAGTGCTAAACCTGACAGGGGGGCGGCTGAAGCTTTCTTT. Protein: CSAKPDRGAAEAFF. This chain joins TRBV20-1 and TRBJ1-1, with 9 bases identical to TRBD1. Germline V gives CDR1 DFQATT, CDR2 SNEGSKA (reference sequence). Trimming at V came to 4 bases and at J to 6 bases, leaving 9 bases not matched to a gene. The length of the CDR3 is 14 residues.

The chain employs TRBV28 and TRBJ2-7; tentatively, D is TRBD1 or TRBD2 (6 bases each). Germline loops: CDR1 MDHEN, CDR2 SYDVKM. The CDR3 extends over 15 amino acids. The ends were cut back, 2 bases at V and 0 bases at J, with 11 bases in the middle. The CDR3 nucleotides are TGTGCCAGCAGTTTACGAGGGGGGCTCTCCTACGAGCAGTACTTC. Its translation: CASSLRGGLSYEQYF.

Ten or more counts support this clonotype. The V call is TRBV20-1, the J call TRBJ2-7; possibly TRBD1 or TRBD2 for D (5 bases each). Germline V lookup: CDR1 DFQATT, CDR2 SNEGSKA (reference sequence). The CDR3 is made up of 15 amino acids. V lost 5 bases and J lost 2, with 19 bases in between. CDR3 loop: CSASSTGTFTYEQYF. DNA of the CDR3: TGCAGTGCTTCCTCCACCGGGACCTTCACCTACGAGCAGTACTTC.

This clonotype was observed a few times. The V and J genes are TRBV2 and TRBJ2-7, with 9 bases identical to TRBD1. CDR1 is SNHLY and CDR2 is FYNNEI in the germline V gene. V lost 5 bases, J lost 3 bases, and 8 bases stayed unmatched. The CDR3 runs 15 residues. As DNA, the CDR3 is TGTGCCAGCAGTTTAGGACAGGGGTTAGTCTACGAGCAGTACTTC. This codes for CASSLGQGLVYEQYF.

The V gene is TRBV20-1, the J gene TRBJ2-7; D not resolved. Germline V gene lookup returns CDR1 DFQATT and CDR2 SNEGSKA (reference sequence). CDR3 size: 13 residues. Trimming removed 3 bases at V and 2 bases at J, with 11 bases between. The CDR3 sequence is CSARSASAYEQYF. The CDR3 DNA reads TGCAGTGCTAGGAGTGCTAGTGCCTACGAGCAGTACTTC.